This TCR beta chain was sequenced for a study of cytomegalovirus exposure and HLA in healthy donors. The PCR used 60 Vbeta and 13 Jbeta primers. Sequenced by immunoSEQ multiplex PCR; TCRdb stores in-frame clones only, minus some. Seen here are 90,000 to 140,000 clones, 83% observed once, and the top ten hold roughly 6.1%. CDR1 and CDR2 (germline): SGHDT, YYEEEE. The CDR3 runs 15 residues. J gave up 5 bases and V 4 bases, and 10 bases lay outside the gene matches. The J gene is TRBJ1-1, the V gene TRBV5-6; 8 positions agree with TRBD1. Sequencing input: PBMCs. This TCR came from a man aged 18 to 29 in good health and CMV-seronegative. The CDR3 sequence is CASSPQGAKRTEAFF. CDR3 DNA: TGTGCCAGCAGCCCCCAGGGGGCAAAGAGGACTGAAGCTTTCTTT. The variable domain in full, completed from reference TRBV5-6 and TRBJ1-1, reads DAGVTQSPTHLIKTRGQQVTLRCSPKSGHDTVSWYQQALGQGPQFIFQYYEEEERQRGNFPDRFSGHQFPNYSSELNVNALLLGDSALYLCASSPQGAKRTEAFFGQGTRLTVV.